The source of this T cell receptor beta chain is a study of identical twins. V gave up 2 bases and J gave up 4 bases, with 12 bases separating them. CDR1 is MNHEY, CDR2 SMNVEV, per germline (reference sequence). The CDR3 runs to 14 residues. TCRdb passed the 5' RACE reads through MiXCR, listing each CDR3 protein once. The repertoire holds about 790,000 distinct CDR3 sequences, 18% seen once, with around 14% in the top ten. This sample also belongs to another study, concerning T cells expressing NK-cell markers. As that study records: Expanded NKG2C+ T cell clones had unclear HCMV specificity.

The source material was PBMCs. This TCR was sampled from a woman aged 18-29 years in good health. The J gene is TRBJ2-7, the V gene TRBV27; possible D gene TRBD1, 5 bases. This CDR3 is CASSLRGTYYEQYF. CDR3 coding DNA: TGTGCCAGCAGTTTAAGGGGCACATATTACGAGCAGTACTTC.